The T cell receptor beta chain under discussion was sequenced for a study of cytomegalovirus exposure and HLA in healthy donors. PCR amplification relied on 60 Vbeta primers (plus 13 Jbeta primers). The table came from immunoSEQ multiplex PCR; TCRdb's copy has only in-frame clones and leaves some out. The sample shows some 190,000 clones, more than 75% of them seen only once. The CDR3 spans 16 residues. The junction had 8 bases not matched to a gene; V was cut back by 3 bases and J by 1 base. Per the germline V gene, CDR1 is WSHSY and CDR2 is SAAADI. This receptor was taken from a woman in her twenties or thirties in good health and CMV-seropositive. The chain couples TRBV10-2 to TRBJ2-7; 8 bases agree with TRBD1. The sequenced sample was PBMCs. For the CDR3, the DNA is TGCGCCAGCAGTGACCCTGGACAGGGACGATCCTACGAGCAGTACTTC. Residues: CASSDPGQGRSYEQYF.